This T cell receptor (beta chain) was sequenced during a study of blood T cell repertoires in COVID-19. Whole-study context: T cells, B-cell-depleted T cells, or PBMCs supplied cDNA or gDNA.

Clones were read by immunoSEQ multiplex PCR, and TCRdb kept only the in-frame ones, dropping some. The profile shows roughly 500,000 clones, around nine tenths of them singletons. V lost 6 bases and J lost 4, with 10 bases in between. CDR3 length: 13 amino acids. The chain has TRBV12-3 or TRBV12-4 and TRBJ1-5; tentative D call: TRBD1 (5 bases). Sequencing input: PBMCs or T cells enriched from blood (not recorded which). This clonotype was sampled from a woman aged 40-49 years who had recovered from COVID-19. The CDR3 coding sequence is TGTGCCAGCAGGTCCGACAGAAATCAGCCCCAGCATTTT. Translating it yields CASRSDRNQPQHF.